This TCR beta chain emerged from a study of shared clonotypes between healthy human individuals (TCRdb year 2020). Turning to the overall study: Three men and a couple of women, aged 18 to 49 years, made up the cohort. For each donor, CD4 naive and CD4 memory were each run on three plates, CD8 naive on two plates, and CD8 memory on one plate. Blood TCR repertoires of about five healthy adults were deeply sequenced to estimate repertoire size and the extent of clonotype sharing between individuals. Different laboratories and diverse techniques were used to prepare libraries and sequence TCR repertoires, to increase sequencing depth and limit assay-specific biases. Per donor, leukapheresis produced somewhere between about 0.94 and 8.9 billion PBMCs.

Healthy HIV-negative adults with no recently reported acute infections or vaccinations were included as donors. Only Caucasian adults living in Nashville, Tennessee, USA were represented among the donors. CD4+ T cells were enriched through magnetic negative selection, after which naive cells were positively selected on CD45RA and the remaining negative fraction served as the memory subset. Blood was obtained by leukapheresis, after which PBMCs were separated by Ficoll-Histopaque density gradient centrifugation and cryopreserved in liquid nitrogen vapor phase. Analytical flow cytometry was used to check the purity and quantity of every magnetically sorted T cell population. Each sorted fraction had its genomic DNA isolated and then quantified by UV absorbance on a Nanodrop 2000c. Study-level results and caveats: Because the study included only a small number of donors, the genetic and exposure-history diversity represented was limited. Sharing across a few donors was observed for around 5% of naive CD4, 3% to 4% of naive CD8, 2.3% of memory CD4, and about 0.4% of memory CD8 clonotypes. Even with the large sequencing depth, rarefaction of the sorted-subset datasets indicated that sequencing was incomplete. Naive subsets generally had larger estimated clonotype richness than memory subsets. Pairwise subsampling indicated that sequencing depth was expected to affect the degree of clonotype sharing among donors. Sampling was limited to blood, and TCR repertoires in tissue likely differ from TCR repertoires in blood. Compared with non-shared clonotypes, the clonotypes found in all four sorted-subset donors had higher generation probabilities.

A note on this clone: The antigen it binds to is not known. No much larger clone is present one base from it, and per-base qualities are unavailable.

Using the deep immunoSEQ assay, TCR CDR3 regions were amplified from genomic DNA by multiplex PCR. Extracted genomic DNA from each cell subset was spread evenly across all wells of several immunoSEQ 96-well plates, with each plate serving as a replicate. Each replicate PCR for sorted subsets received about 200 ng genomic DNA, equal to roughly 29,000 T cell genomes. Purified libraries were quantified with a Qubit 3.0 fluorometer, sized on a Bioanalyzer 2100, and re-quantified with the KAPA Library Quantification kit. Each immunoSEQ 96-well plate was sequenced on its own single-read 150-cycle Illumina NextSeq 550 flow cell. The authors' analysis ran thus. The immunoSEQ output contained only junctional sequences without quality scores, so filtering could not match that applied to full-length reads. To assign V/J genes and CDR3, sequences were annotated using PyIR, a Python wrapper for IgBLAST v1.9, with IMGT germline references. Reads were filtered out if the reads had weak V/J assignments (E-value above 1e-6), no CDR3, stop codons, out-of-frame junctions, or ambiguous translated residues. V3J clonotypes were defined as sequences sharing an identical inferred V gene, J gene, and CDR3 amino acid sequence. Percentage overlap between repertoires was computed as shared unique clonotypes divided by the size of the smaller repertoire. RTK rarefaction, the Chao1 estimator, and Recon v2.1 estimates of unobserved clonotypes were used to assess repertoire richness. For all TCRbeta clonotypes obtained by the gDNA method from a few donors, generation probabilities were computed with OLGA. TCRdb took this table from immuneACCESS and kept in-frame rearrangements with V and J called. Such tables lack part of the clones; where checked against another copy, unresolved V genes explain under half of the gap, and the rest is unexplained. For V, J and clone size, that table is used; D and trimming come from the DNA. This sample comprises around 330,000 clones, roughly 70% of them detected only once. 10% of the sample rests with the top ten.

Sequenced sample: memory CD4+ T cells sorted from blood. What the cell subset or site label conveys for this sample: CD45RA-negative fraction. The source of this sequence is a man aged 25 to 40 in good health.

At the DNA level, the sequence is TGTGCCAGCTCACCAGTACGGGGGGCAGATGAGACCCAGTACTTC. It specifies CASSPVRGADETQYF. The chain is assembled from TRBV18 and TRBJ2-5, with TRBD2 perhaps the D gene, on 7 matching bases. The germline V gene encodes CDR1 KGHSH and CDR2 LQKENI. The V end loses 2 bases and the J end loses 5 bases, and a stretch of 15 bases separates them. The CDR3 runs 15 residues from the cysteine to the phenylalanine. The CDR3 DNA has 45 bases and is translated from base 1.